These 7 T cell receptor beta chains originate from one sample sequenced in a study of T and B cells in COVID-19 patients. Multiplex PCR with BIOMED2 TRB-A/B primer pools amplified TRB rearrangements. TCRdb processed the multiplex PCR reads anew with MiXCR; each CDR3 protein has one entry. The sample comprises several thousand distinct CDR3 sequences, about 22% of which are singletons, and roughly 3.6% rests with the top ten. From blood, roughly 220-550 ng of genomic DNA served as TRB template. What was sequenced was blood. The receptors were gathered from a human donor who had recovered from COVID-19.

This chain connects TRBV27 to TRBJ2-3; 9 bases align to TRBD2. V shed 6 bases, J shed 2 bases, and the junction held 3 bases outside the gene matches. The germline gives CDR1 MNHEY, CDR2 SMNVEV (reference sequence). CDR3 size: 14 residues. The CDR3 is CASRVGLATDTQYF. Here the CDR3 DNA reads TGTGCCAGCAGGGTGGGACTAGCCACAGATACGCAGTATTTT.

Relative to its sample, this clonotype is medium-sized. The chain combines TRBV19 with TRBJ1-6; D gene ambiguous. Trimming took off 5 bases at V and 9 bases at J, with 11 bases between the two ends. Germline-derived CDR1 and CDR2 are LNHDA and SQIVND (reference sequence). CDR3 length equals 13 residues. The CDR3 here is CASSRNDGSPLHF. CDR3 coding DNA: TGTGCCAGTAGTCGGAATGATGGTTCACCCCTCCACTTT.

This clonotype is medium-sized within its sample. This chain joins TRBV6-2 or TRBV6-3 and TRBJ2-6; possible D gene TRBD2, 6 bases. The CDR3 loop spans 21 amino acids. V was trimmed by 0 bases and J by 0 bases, leaving 21 bases between them. The V gene's germline CDR1 is MNHEY and CDR2 SVGEGT. The CDR3 DNA is TGTGCCAGCAGTTACTCGGCAGGCGGACTACGACAAACCTCTGGGGCCAACGTCCTGACTTTC. Its translation is CASSYSAGGLRQTSGANVLTF.

J is TRBJ2-7 and V is TRBV7-9; D possibly corresponds to TRBD1 (5 bases). Germline CDR1 is SEHNR and CDR2 is FQNEAQ (reference sequence). The CDR3 spans 16 residues. The germline V and J ends were trimmed by 2 bases and 4 bases, with 18 bases remaining between them. This CDR3 reads CASSLLPGAGKYEQYF. The CDR3 coding sequence is TGTGCCAGCAGCTTACTTCCTGGGGCAGGGAAATACGAGCAGTACTTC.

This clonotype was counted many times. In DNA, the CDR3 is TGTGCCACGAGCCCCAGCGGGGGGACTAGCACAGATACGCAGTATTTT. It translates to CATSPSGGTSTDTQYF. This chain uses TRBV6-4 with TRBJ2-3; TRBD2 matches 9 bases. The CDR3 covers 16 residues. Germline V gene sequence: CDR1 MRHNA, CDR2 SNTAGT. With 10 bases clipped from V and 0 bases from J, the junction kept 11 bases outside the gene matches.

By share of the sample, this clonotype is medium-sized. V is TRBV6-5 and J is TRBJ2-5; 14 nucleotides align to TRBD2. J lost 6 bases, V lost 4 bases, and 7 bases had no gene match. This CDR3 comprises 16 residues. CDR1 and CDR2 from the germline V gene are MNHEY and SVGAGI. The DNA of the CDR3 is TGTGCCAGCAGTTCCCTGACTAGCGGGGGGGCGCAGACCCAGTACTTC. As protein: CASSSLTSGGAQTQYF.

Judged by abundance, this clonotype is medium-sized. The gene calls are TRBV6-5 and TRBJ1-2, with TRBD1 matching over 8 bases. V lost 0 bases and J lost 4; bases outside the gene matches: 10. The CDR3 is made up of 17 amino acids. CDR1 and CDR2 (germline): MNHEY, SVGAGI. The CDR3 sequence is CASSYSILAGGGYGYTF. Here the CDR3 DNA reads TGTGCCAGCAGTTACTCGATATTGGCAGGGGGCGGCTATGGCTACACCTTC.